The rows below give T cell receptor beta chains drawn from one sample of a study of cytomegalovirus exposure and HLA in healthy donors. Assay used: immunoSEQ multiplex PCR; TCRdb lists only in-frame clones, some missing. The sample includes 250,000 to 350,000 clones, 65% to 85% seen only once; the top ten take under 2.5%. The sequenced sample consisted of PBMCs. The receptors shown here come from a female donor in good health and CMV-seronegative. The CDR3 runs from the conserved cysteine through the conserved F or W. Each record gives: J gene, V gene, clone size, D gene, CDR3 protein, CDR3 DNA. D genes are given only for firm matches. Clone size, where shown, is once, few, many, or a class for clones that have expanded.

J: TRBJ1-5
V: TRBV9
size: NA
D: TRBD1
CDR3: CASSVTGGANQPQHF
DNA: TGTGCCAGCAGCGTGACAGGGGGCGCGAATCAGCCCCAGCATTTT

J: TRBJ2-3
V: TRBV25-1
size: NA
D: TRBD2
CDR3: CASSGGWLAGITDTQYF
DNA: TGTGCCAGCAGTGGGGGGTGGCTAGCGGGCATCACAGATACGCAGTATTTT

J: TRBJ1-1
V: TRBV23-1
size: NA
D: TRBD1
CDR3: CARPPTGVVVGTEAFF
DNA: TGCGCCCGTCCCCCGACAGGGGTTGTTGTAGGCACTGAAGCTTTCTTT

J: TRBJ2-5
V: TRBV19
size: NA
D: TRBD2
CDR3: CASSSGSLAEETQYF
DNA: TGTGCCAGTAGTTCCGGGAGCCTAGCGGAAGAGACCCAGTACTTC

J: TRBJ2-4
V: TRBV28
size: NA
D: NA
CDR3: CASSLGRNIQYF
DNA: TGTGCCAGCAGTTTAGGGAGGAACATTCAGTACTTC

J: TRBJ2-3
V: TRBV11-3
size: NA
D: NA
CDR3: CASRSKPGTDTQYF
DNA: TGTGCCAGCAGGTCTAAGCCAGGGACAGATACGCAGTATTTT

J: TRBJ2-3
V: TRBV30
size: NA
D: NA
CDR3: CAWSVNRIDTQYF
DNA: TGTGCCTGGAGTGTCAACAGGATAGATACGCAGTATTTT

J: TRBJ2-7
V: TRBV5-4
size: NA
D: TRBD2
CDR3: CASSGASGRANEQYF
DNA: TGTGCCAGCAGTGGGGCTAGCGGGAGGGCCAACGAGCAGTACTTC

J: TRBJ1-5
V: TRBV11-2
size: NA
D: NA
CDR3: CASSSTSGGPQHF
DNA: TGTGCCAGCAGCTCAACCTCGGGGGGGCCCCAGCATTTT

J: TRBJ1-2
V: TRBV28
size: NA
D: TRBD1
CDR3: CASRKTGGWGYTF
DNA: TGTGCCAGCAGGAAAACAGGGGGCTGGGGCTACACCTTC

J: TRBJ2-7
V: TRBV6-5
size: once
D: TRBD2
CDR3: CASSYSSGLATYEQYF
DNA: TGTGCCAGCAGTTACTCTTCAGGACTAGCGACCTACGAGCAGTACTTC

J: TRBJ1-1
V: TRBV6-5
size: NA
D: NA
CDR3: CASSYSGGGFEAFF
DNA: TGTGCCAGCAGTTACTCGGGAGGCGGCTTTGAAGCTTTCTTT

J: TRBJ1-2
V: TRBV5-5
size: few
D: NA
CDR3: CASTLGGNYGYTF
DNA: TGTGCCAGCACGCTAGGGGGAAACTATGGCTACACCTTC

J: TRBJ1-2
V: TRBV5-5
size: NA
D: TRBD1
CDR3: CASSLDRGIGYTF
DNA: TGTGCCAGCAGCCTCGACAGGGGGATTGGCTACACCTTC

J: TRBJ2-7
V: TRBV6-1
size: NA
D: NA
CDR3: CASSEVQGSYEQYF
DNA: TGTGCCAGCAGTGAAGTTCAGGGTTCCTACGAGCAGTACTTC

J: TRBJ2-7
V: TRBV7-6
size: NA
D: TRBD2
CDR3: CASSPAGAREQYF
DNA: TGTGCCAGCAGCCCTGCGGGAGCAAGGGAGCAGTACTTC

J: TRBJ2-1
V: TRBV5-1
size: few
D: TRBD2
CDR3: CASNQLAGGPIEQFF
DNA: TGCGCCAGCAACCAATTAGCGGGAGGGCCAATTGAGCAGTTCTTC

J: TRBJ1-3
V: TRBV5-1
size: NA
D: NA
CDR3: CASSPGGRDSGNTIYF
DNA: TGCGCCAGCAGCCCGGGGGGCCGGGACTCTGGAAACACCATATATTTT

J: TRBJ1-3
V: TRBV2
size: NA
D: NA
CDR3: CAIDRSSGNTIYF
DNA: TGTGCCATTGACAGGAGCTCTGGAAACACCATATATTTT

J: TRBJ2-1
V: TRBV6-1
size: NA
D: NA
CDR3: CATSAGEQFF
DNA: TGTGCCACCTCGGCGGGTGAGCAGTTCTTC

J: TRBJ1-2
V: TRBV7-9
size: NA
D: TRBD1
CDR3: CASSPEGTGKFYGYTF
DNA: TGTGCCAGCAGCCCGGAAGGGACAGGGAAGTTTTATGGCTACACCTTC

J: TRBJ1-1
V: TRBV27
size: NA
D: NA
CDR3: CASSPRGGTEAFF
DNA: TGTGCCAGTTCCCCTCGGGGGGGTACTGAAGCTTTCTTT

J: TRBJ2-1
V: TRBV7-8
size: NA
D: NA
CDR3: CASSLGSGVEQFF
DNA: TGTGCCAGCAGCTTAGGGTCAGGGGTTGAGCAGTTCTTC

J: TRBJ2-7
V: TRBV6-1
size: once
D: NA
CDR3: CASSEVEGLYEQYF
DNA: TGTGCCAGCAGTGAAGTAGAGGGACTCTACGAGCAGTACTTC

J: TRBJ1-4
V: TRBV2
size: NA
D: NA
CDR3: CASNLGGGPNEKLFF
DNA: TGTGCCAGCAATTTGGGGGGAGGCCCTAATGAAAAACTGTTTTTT

J: TRBJ2-7
V: TRBV7-9
size: once
D: TRBD2
CDR3: CASSPTSGKDEQYF
DNA: TGTGCCAGCAGCCCGACTAGCGGGAAGGACGAGCAGTACTTC

J: TRBJ2-7
V: TRBV7-7
size: once
D: TRBD2
CDR3: CASSSSGSYEQYF
DNA: TGTGCTAGCAGCTCAAGCGGGAGCTACGAGCAGTACTTC

J: TRBJ1-3
V: TRBV4-1
size: NA
D: NA
CDR3: CASTLSRETGNTIYF
DNA: TGCGCCAGCACCCTTTCTCGAGAAACTGGAAACACCATATATTTT

J: TRBJ2-4
V: TRBV11-2
size: few
D: NA
CDR3: CASSFPGLAKNIQYF
DNA: TGTGCCAGCAGCTTCCCCGGACTAGCCAAAAACATTCAGTACTTC

J: TRBJ2-2
V: TRBV6-5
size: NA
D: NA
CDR3: CASSYGADLTGELFF
DNA: TGTGCCAGCAGTTACGGAGCGGATCTCACCGGGGAGCTGTTTTTT

J: TRBJ2-3
V: TRBV2
size: once
D: TRBD2
CDR3: CASTEGLAGGSSTDTQYF
DNA: TGTGCCAGCACCGAGGGGCTAGCGGGAGGTTCTAGCACAGATACGCAGTATTTT

J: TRBJ2-7
V: TRBV6-5
size: few
D: NA
CDR3: CASSYGTTYEQYF
DNA: TGTGCCAGCAGTTACGGCACCACCTACGAGCAGTACTTC

J: TRBJ1-1
V: TRBV5-1
size: NA
D: NA
CDR3: CASSQQGARGTEAFF
DNA: TGCGCCAGCAGCCAACAGGGTGCAAGAGGAACTGAAGCTTTCTTT

J: TRBJ1-1
V: TRBV9
size: NA
D: NA
CDR3: CASSVVSRDTEAFF
DNA: TGTGCCAGCAGCGTAGTTTCGCGCGACACTGAAGCTTTCTTT

J: TRBJ2-1
V: TRBV5-1
size: few
D: TRBD2
CDR3: CASSFLAGGSHNEQFF
DNA: TGCGCCAGCAGCTTCTTAGCGGGAGGGAGCCACAATGAGCAGTTCTTC

J: TRBJ2-1
V: TRBV19
size: NA
D: TRBD2
CDR3: CASSWLAGGSYNEQFF
DNA: TGTGCCAGTAGCTGGCTAGCGGGAGGATCCTACAATGAGCAGTTCTTC

J: TRBJ2-2
V: TRBV6-5
size: NA
D: NA
CDR3: CASSSYTGELFF
DNA: TGTGCCAGCAGTTCTTACACCGGGGAGCTGTTTTTT